The sequence of this T cell receptor beta chain was determined in a study of T cell responses to AZD1222 COVID-19 vaccine. Study summary: Pooled together were second doses at about 4 or about 12 weeks.

Produced via immunoSEQ multiplex PCR; TCRdb's table is partial and in-frame only. Among 150,000 or so clones listed, roughly 92% were seen once. On this clone: Its matching antigen is unknown.

Study-level points and caveats: Donor demographics were predominantly white British with a female majority; clonal diversity may be underestimated.

The length of the CDR3 is 15 residues. Germline-derived CDR1 and CDR2 are SGHVS and FNYEAQ. V shed 1 base and J shed 3 bases, with 10 bases lying between them. The source is an adult in good health. The material sequenced was peripheral blood, taken on day 0 of AZD1222 vaccination. The rearrangement uses TRBV7-6 and TRBJ1-5, with D possibly being TRBD1 (6 bases). DNA of the CDR3: TGTGCCAGCAGCTTAGGGACAGAAAACAATCAGCCCCAGCATTTT. It codes for CASSLGTENNQPQHF.